The sequence of this TCR beta chain was determined in a study of Ad26.COV2.S vaccination and SARS-CoV-2 variants. Whole-study findings and limits: Vaccinees showed greater spike-specific TCR breadth than placebo recipients.

Germline V gives CDR1 SQVTM, CDR2 ANQGSEA. Unmatched junction bases numbered 11, after V lost 6 bases and J lost 7 bases. CDR3 size: 15 residues. About this clone: Its target is not known.

Generated by immunoSEQ multiplex PCR, the TCRdb table keeps only in-frame clones and is missing some. Here the sample spans 300,000 to 400,000 clones, roughly 94% being singletons. The specimen was peripheral blood, collected after recovery from COVID-19. The receptor was derived from a human donor who had recovered from COVID-19. The V and J genes are TRBV29-1 and TRBJ1-4; the match to TRBD1 covers 10 bases. The DNA for the CDR3 is TGCAGCGTCCCCGGACAGGGGGGGCCATCTGAAAAACTGTTTTTT. It translates to CSVPGQGGPSEKLFF.